These 29 T cell receptor beta chains originate from one sample sequenced in a study of T cell responses to AZD1222 COVID-19 vaccine (dated by TCRdb to about 2021). Libraries came from the immunoSEQ multiplex PCR assay. TCRdb's version of the immuneACCESS table is confined to in-frame rearrangements and falls short of the full clone set. An unresolved V gene accounts for under half of the shortfall where checked; the remainder is of unknown origin. This sample lists roughly 260,000 clones; approximately 95% were detected once. In total, the top ten clones hold less than 0.65% of the sample. Per the publication, the time point label means: baseline before first vaccination. Sequenced material: peripheral blood, taken on day 0 of AZD1222 vaccination. The receptor source for this set is an adult in good health.

The chain is built from TRBV5-8 and TRBJ1-4; 7 bases map to TRBD1. With V trimmed by 1 base and J by 6 bases, 6 bases remained unmatched. CDR3 length equals 15 residues. The germline CDR1 and CDR2 sequences are SGHTS and YDEGEE. CDR3 sequence: CASSLWQGVDEKLFF. Written as DNA, the CDR3 is TGTGCCAGCAGCTTGTGGCAGGGGGTGGATGAAAAACTGTTTTTT.

The J gene is TRBJ2-2, the V gene TRBV2; 7 positions match TRBD1. Per the germline V gene, CDR1 is SNHLY and CDR2 is FYNNEI. The CDR3 length is 17 residues. The ends lost 7 bases at V and 2 bases at J; junction bases unmatched: 13. CDR3 loop: CASKTGTVLQNTGELFF. CDR3 in DNA: TGTGCCAGCAAGACCGGGACAGTACTTCAAAACACCGGGGAGCTGTTTTTT.

The chain couples TRBV6-1 to TRBJ1-6; weak D call: TRBD1 (5 bases). The CDR3 is 15 residues long. The germline V gene encodes CDR1 MNHNS and CDR2 SASEGT. The ends were cut back, 3 bases at V and 3 bases at J, with 9 bases in the middle. This CDR3 is CASSDSGLYNSPLHF. Written as DNA, the CDR3 is TGTGCCAGCAGTGATTCAGGGCTCTATAATTCACCCCTCCACTTT.

The chain has TRBV19 and TRBJ1-1; 8 bases fit TRBD1. This CDR3 has 15 residues. J was trimmed by 1 base and V by 4 bases; bases with no gene match: 5. The germline gives CDR1 LNHDA, CDR2 SQIVND (reference sequence). CDR3: CASSTSDRANTEAFF. The CDR3 nucleotides read TGTGCCAGTAGTACCTCGGACAGGGCGAACACTGAAGCTTTCTTT. Full variable domain (rest looked up from reference TRBV19 and TRBJ1-1): DGGITQSPKYLFRKEGQNVTLSCEQNLNHDAMYWYRQDPGQGLRLIYYSQIVNDFQKGDIAEGYSVSREKKESFPLTVTSAQKNPTAFYLCASSTSDRANTEAFFGQGTRLTVV.

The DNA for the CDR3 is TGTGCCAGCAGCCAAGGTGGGACAGGGGTCGGCTACACCTTC. It specifies CASSQGGTGVGYTF. The V call is TRBV4-2, the J call TRBJ1-2; 10 nucleotides agree with TRBD1. Germline trimming cut 1 base from V and 8 bases from J; bases unmatched to any gene: 4. This CDR3 contains 14 residues. Germline CDR1 is LGHNA and CDR2 is YNFKEQ.

This chain joins TRBV5-1 and TRBJ1-3; D is ambiguous. Germline-derived CDR1 and CDR2 are SGHRS and YFSETQ. V lost 0 bases, J lost 3 bases, and 7 bases lay in between. CDR3 length: 14 residues. The CDR3 is CASSLEGVGNTIYF. The CDR3 DNA follows: TGCGCCAGCAGCTTGGAGGGAGTTGGAAACACCATATATTTT.

The chain employs TRBV2 and TRBJ1-1, with 8 bases lining up with TRBD1. Germline values: CDR1 SNHLY, CDR2 FYNNEI. The J segment lost 4 bases and the V segment lost 8 bases, leaving 6 bases of the junction unmatched. This CDR3 contains 13 residues. As DNA, the CDR3 is TGTGCCAGCGACAGGGGTCGTGGCACTGAAGCTTTCTTT. It encodes CASDRGRGTEAFF.

The rearrangement joins TRBV28 to TRBJ1-1; no clear D. Trimming took off 3 bases at V and 0 bases at J, with 8 bases between the two ends. Germline CDR1 and CDR2: MDHEN and SYDVKM. This CDR3 has 14 amino acids. This CDR3 reads CASSFWEVNTEAFF. The CDR3 nucleotides read TGTGCCAGCAGTTTTTGGGAGGTGAACACTGAAGCTTTCTTT.

The V gene is TRBV29-1, the J gene TRBJ2-1; D is perhaps TRBD1 (5 bases). The CDR3 is 14 residues long. The V gene's germline CDR1 is SQVTM and CDR2 ANQGSEA. Trimming took off 3 bases at V and 1 base at J, with 10 bases between the two ends. CDR3 region: CSVESRVSYNEQFF. DNA for the CDR3: TGCAGCGTTGAGTCCAGGGTTTCCTACAATGAGCAGTTCTTC.

The CDR3 DNA sequence: TGTGCCAGCAGCTTATCCGGGGTCGGCGAGCAGTACTTC. Encoded protein: CASSLSGVGEQYF. The chain employs TRBV7-9 and TRBJ2-7, with D perhaps matching TRBD2 (5 bases). The germline CDR1 and CDR2 sequences are SEHNR and FQNEAQ (reference sequence). The CDR3 is 13 residues long. Trimming shortened V by 2 bases and J by 6 bases, and 11 bases separated the two germline ends. Filled out from reference TRBV7-9 and TRBJ2-7, the complete variable domain reads DTGVSQNPRHKITKRGQNVTFRCDPISEHNRLYWYRQTLGQGPEFLTYFQNEAQLEKSRLLSDRFSAERPKGSFSTLEIQRTEQGDSAMYLCASSLSGVGEQYFGPGTRLTVT.

CDR3 residues: CASSQGALLGYEQYF. The CDR3 nucleotides are TGTGCCAGCAGCCAGGGGGCCCTCCTAGGCTACGAGCAGTACTTC. This sequence joins TRBV3-1 (or the pseudogene TRBV3-2) and TRBJ2-7; D may be TRBD1 (6 bases). V lost 3 bases to trimming and J lost 3 bases, with 15 bases between them. The CDR3 is made up of 15 amino acids. The germline gives CDR1 LGHDT, CDR2 YNNKEL (reference sequence).

This sequence joins TRBV5-5 and TRBJ2-2; no reliable D call. There are 12 residues in the CDR3. The V and J ends lost 0 bases and 7 bases respectively, with 4 bases between them. Germline values: CDR1 SGHKS, CDR2 YYEKEE (reference sequence). The CDR3 DNA reads as TGTGCCAGCAGCTTGGGGCTCGGGGAGCTGTTTTTT. This translates into CASSLGLGELFF.

This sequence joins TRBV12-5 and TRBJ1-2, with 7 bases fitting TRBD1. V shed 7 bases, J shed 4 bases, and the junction held 12 bases outside the gene matches. Germline V gives CDR1 LGHNT, CDR2 FRNRAP. The CDR3 extends over 15 amino acids. The CDR3 here is CASALGTANFYGYTF. CDR3 DNA: TGTGCTAGTGCCTTAGGGACAGCCAACTTCTATGGCTACACCTTC.

The rearrangement joins TRBV5-1 to TRBJ2-5; perhaps TRBD1 as D (5 bases). The CDR3 is 13 amino acids. Germline values: CDR1 SGHRS, CDR2 YFSETQ. Trimming took 0 bases from V and 3 from J, leaving 6 bases between them. The chain's CDR3 is CASSLVGEETQYF. The CDR3 nucleotides are TGCGCCAGCAGCTTGGTAGGGGAAGAGACCCAGTACTTC. Supplemented by reference TRBV5-1 and TRBJ2-5, the full variable domain reads KAGVTQTPRYLIKTRGQQVTLSCSPISGHRSVSWYQQTPGQGLQFLFEYFSETQRNKGNFPGRFSGRQFSNSRSEMNVSTLELGDSALYLCASSLVGEETQYFGPGTRLLVL.

This clone was seen a single time. The chain employs TRBV28 and TRBJ1-2, with 10 positions matching TRBD1. V shed 6 bases and J 5 bases; nucleotides not matched to a gene: 9. Per germline, CDR1 MDHEN and CDR2 SYDVKM. The CDR3 consists of 15 residues. CDR3 nucleotides: TGTGCCAGCAGGAGTCGCTTGGGACAGGGGTATGGCTACACCTTC. Amino acid sequence: CASRSRLGQGYGYTF.

This chain joins TRBV6-1 and TRBJ2-2, with 14 bases lining up with TRBD2. The germline V gene encodes CDR1 MNHNS and CDR2 SASEGT. The CDR3 covers 20 residues. Trimming at V came to 3 bases and at J to 4 bases, leaving 13 bases not matched to a gene. The CDR3 nucleotides are TGTGCCAGCAGTGACCTATCGCGACTAGCGGGAGGGCCGCGCACCGGGGAGCTGTTTTTT. This encodes CASSDLSRLAGGPRTGELFF.

This clone appeared once. The gene calls are TRBV7-9 and TRBJ1-5; 10 bases fit TRBD1. The CDR3 runs to 15 residues. Germline CDR1 reads SEHNR; CDR2 reads FQNEAQ (reference sequence). V trimming: 3 bases; J trimming: 7 bases; junction bases outside the gene matches: 6. The CDR3 bases are TGTGCCAGCAGCTTCAGTGGGACAGGGGTACAGCCCCAGCATTTT. It yields the protein CASSFSGTGVQPQHF.

The chain uses TRBV3-1 (or the pseudogene TRBV3-2) and TRBJ1-6, with TRBD1 as a possible D gene (5 bases). CDR1 and CDR2 (germline): LGHDT, YNNKEL (reference sequence). Trimming shortened V by 2 bases and J by 8 bases, and 13 bases separated the two germline ends. This CDR3 is built from 15 residues. This chain's CDR3 is CASSQRGTGYSPLHF. The CDR3 nucleotides are TGTGCCAGCAGCCAACGTGGGACGGGCTATTCACCCCTCCACTTT.

The V and J genes are TRBV9 and TRBJ1-2, with a possible D match to TRBD1 (5 bases). The CDR3 sequence is 14 residues long. Germline lookup yields CDR1 SGDLS and CDR2 YYNGEE. Trimming shortened V by 4 bases and J by 5 bases, and 15 bases separated the two germline ends. Here the CDR3 reads CASSPTDTRYGYTF. The CDR3 nucleotides read TGTGCCAGCAGCCCCACGGACACGAGGTATGGCTACACCTTC.

This clone has a handful of counts. This chain connects TRBV7-2 to TRBJ2-7; a weak D match, TRBD1 (8 bases). The V end was cut by 5 bases, the J end by 3 bases, with 20 bases between. The CDR3 sequence is 16 residues long. CDR1 is SGHTA and CDR2 is FQGNSA in the germline V gene. This CDR3 is CASSPGQGRGGYEQYF. DNA of the CDR3: TGTGCCAGCAGCCCCGGACAGGGTAGGGGGGGCTACGAGCAGTACTTC.

The chain couples TRBV2 to TRBJ1-1, with 7 bases fitting TRBD1. CDR1 SNHLY and CDR2 FYNNEI come from the germline V gene. The CDR3 length is 13 residues. J lost 11 bases, V lost 5 bases, and 11 bases had no gene match. The CDR3: CASSPGERGHAFF. CDR3 sequence (DNA): TGTGCCAGCAGTCCAGGGGAAAGGGGGCATGCTTTCTTT.

This chain's CDR3 is CSAQGRRNTEAFF. CDR3 in DNA: TGCAGCGCCCAGGGCCGACGGAACACTGAAGCTTTCTTT. The chain employs TRBV29-1 and TRBJ1-1, with TRBD1 as a possible D gene (5 bases). Per the germline V gene, CDR1 is SQVTM and CDR2 is ANQGSEA. The CDR3 has 13 amino acids. Trimming stripped 7 bases from V and 1 base from J, with 13 bases between.

The CDR3 nucleotides are TGTGCCAGCAGCCCGGGGGACACCAAGCCGAACACTGAAGCTTTCTTT. Protein product: CASSPGDTKPNTEAFF. The V and J genes are TRBV5-4 and TRBJ1-1; maybe TRBD1 (6 bases). The CDR3 spans 16 residues. V shed 4 bases and J shed 1 base, with 17 bases lying between them. Germline V lookup: CDR1 SGHNT, CDR2 YYREEE (reference sequence).

This chain connects TRBV10-3 to TRBJ2-3, with 14 bases that match TRBD2. There are 15 residues in the CDR3. Losses at the gene ends were 8 bases for V and 2 bases for J; bases not matched to a gene: 3. CDR1 is ENHRY and CDR2 is SYGVKD in the germline V gene. CDR3: CAIGLAGGITDTQYF. The CDR3 coding sequence is TGTGCCATCGGACTAGCGGGAGGAATCACAGATACGCAGTATTTT.

This clone was seen a single time. V and J are TRBV2 and TRBJ2-1; D is ambiguous. Germline CDR1 reads SNHLY; CDR2 reads FYNNEI. Trimming took off 4 bases at V and 0 bases at J, with 10 bases between the two ends. CDR3 size: 15 residues. CDR3 residues: CASSGQQSSYNEQFF. CDR3 in DNA: TGTGCCAGCAGTGGCCAGCAGAGCTCCTACAATGAGCAGTTCTTC.

The V call is TRBV24-1, the J call TRBJ2-6; D is unresolved. This CDR3 has 16 amino acids. Trimming took 9 bases from V and 0 from J, leaving 14 bases between them. Germline CDR1 KGHDR, CDR2 SFDVKD. The CDR3 protein is CATAEGQSSGANVLTF. For the CDR3, the DNA is TGTGCCACCGCTGAAGGGCAGTCCTCTGGGGCCAACGTCCTGACTTTC.

This clone has only one observation. This chain links TRBV2 with TRBJ2-7; D tentatively fits TRBD1 or TRBD2 (5 bases each). The ends were cut back, 6 bases at V and 3 bases at J, with 18 bases in the middle. From germline, CDR1 is SNHLY and CDR2 FYNNEI. This CDR3 region has 15 residues. The CDR3 DNA sequence: TGTGCCAGCAGGAGGATTAATGGGGGAAACTACGAGCAGTACTTC. This codes for CASRRINGGNYEQYF.

This sequence joins TRBV7-9 and TRBJ1-1, with D possibly being TRBD1 (6 bases). This CDR3 spans 14 amino acids. Trimming shortened V by 3 bases and J by 3 bases, and 11 bases separated the two germline ends. Germline V gene data show CDR1 as SEHNR and CDR2 as FQNEAQ (reference sequence). CDR3 amino acids: CASSLRQADTEAFF. The CDR3 DNA reads TGTGCCAGCAGCTTGAGACAGGCTGACACTGAAGCTTTCTTT.

This sequence joins TRBV9 and TRBJ1-6, with D unclear. Germline values: CDR1 SGDLS, CDR2 YYNGEE. The CDR3 consists of 14 residues. V gave up 5 bases and J gave up 6 bases, with 12 bases separating them. This chain's CDR3 is CASSARTVNSPLHF. Here the CDR3 DNA reads TGTGCCAGCAGTGCCCGGACCGTTAATTCACCCCTCCACTTT.